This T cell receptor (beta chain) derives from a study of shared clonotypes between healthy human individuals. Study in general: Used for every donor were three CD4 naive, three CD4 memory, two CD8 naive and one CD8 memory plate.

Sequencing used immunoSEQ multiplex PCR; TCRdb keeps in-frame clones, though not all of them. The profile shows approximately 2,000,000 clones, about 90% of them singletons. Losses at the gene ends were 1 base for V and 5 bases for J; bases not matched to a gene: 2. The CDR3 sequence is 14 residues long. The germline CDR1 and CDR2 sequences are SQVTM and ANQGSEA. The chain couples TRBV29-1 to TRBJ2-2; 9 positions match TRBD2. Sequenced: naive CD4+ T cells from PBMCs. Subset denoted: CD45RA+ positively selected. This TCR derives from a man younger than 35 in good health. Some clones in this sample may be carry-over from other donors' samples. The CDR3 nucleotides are TGCAGCGTTGAAGGCGGGAGGGCGACCGGGGAGCTGTTTTTT. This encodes CSVEGGRATGELFF.